This entry concerns a single TCR beta chain. J was trimmed by 7 bases and V by 6 bases; bases with no gene match: 3. The CDR3 has 14 residues. CDR1 is KGHDR and CDR2 is SFDVKD in the germline V gene. The cohort comprised adults aged about 18 to 100 years residing in about two dozen US areas. This sample stems from a study of blood T cell repertoires in COVID-19. Sequencing was performed with immunoSEQ multiplex PCR; in TCRdb, only in-frame clones are kept and a portion is missing. Altogether roughly 250,000 clones are present, about nine tenths being singletons, with the ten largest covering less than 2.5%.

The chain recombines TRBV24-1 with TRBJ2-1; TRBD2 aligns across 12 bases. This TCR was recovered from a woman aged 18-30 years who had recovered from COVID-19. Sequenced: PBMCs or T cells enriched from blood (not recorded which). The CDR3 DNA sequence: TGTGCCACCAGTAGGACTAGCGGGGCTAATGAGCAGTTCTTC. Amino acid sequence: CATSRTSGANEQFF.